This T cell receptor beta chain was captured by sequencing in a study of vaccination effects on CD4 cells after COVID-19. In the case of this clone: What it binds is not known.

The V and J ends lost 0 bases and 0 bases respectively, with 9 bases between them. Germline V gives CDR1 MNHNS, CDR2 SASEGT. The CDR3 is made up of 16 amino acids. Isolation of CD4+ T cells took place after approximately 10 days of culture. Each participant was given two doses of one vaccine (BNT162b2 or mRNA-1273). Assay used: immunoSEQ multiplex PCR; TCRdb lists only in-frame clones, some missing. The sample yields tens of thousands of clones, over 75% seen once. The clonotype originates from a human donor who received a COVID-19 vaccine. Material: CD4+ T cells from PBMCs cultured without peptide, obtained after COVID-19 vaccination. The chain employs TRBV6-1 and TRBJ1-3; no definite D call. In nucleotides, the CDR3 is TGTGCCAGCAGTGAAGCTAGAGGGAGCTCTGGAAACACCATATATTTT. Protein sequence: CASSEARGSSGNTIYF.